The T cell receptor (beta chain) under discussion was sequenced for a study of PD-1 blockade in classical Hodgkin lymphoma. The time point denotes: cycle 4 day 1 (C4D1), after 6 weeks of nivolumab. All trial patients relapsed after autologous stem cell transplantation. Best responses included complete response and partial response; otherwise, the best response was progressive disease. As concerns this clone: What it recognizes is unknown.

Clones were sequenced by immunoSEQ multiplex PCR, and TCRdb holds only the in-frame ones, with some missing. Of roughly 39,000 clones in the sample, 77% are singletons; the top ten hold roughly 9.2%. The CDR3 length is 15 residues. V shed 7 bases and J shed 2 bases, with 18 bases lying between them. Germline CDR1 reads MNHEY; CDR2 reads SVGAGI. Findings and caveats of the study: At C4D1, TCR diversity had climbed significantly for CD4+ cells, though not for CD8+ cells. At baseline, newly diagnosed patients reportedly showed less TCR diversity than healthy donors. Underlying causes for the observed repertoire differences were not defined, possibly disease activity or prior therapy.

The chain links TRBV6-5 to TRBJ2-7; possibly TRBD2 for D (6 bases). The receptor was derived from a human donor with classical Hodgkin lymphoma. This sample comprised peripheral blood mononuclear cells (PBMCs), obtained before the fourth cycle of nivolumab. CDR3 loop: CASIPLRDGPYEQYF. Here the CDR3 DNA reads TGTGCCAGCATTCCCCTGCGGGACGGGCCCTACGAGCAGTACTTC.